This TCR beta chain derives from a study of Tregs in tolerant kidney transplant recipients. V was trimmed by 1 base and J by 10 bases, leaving 17 bases between them. The length of the CDR3 is 14 residues. CDR1 LGHNA and CDR2 YSLEER come from the germline V gene. The table came from immunoSEQ multiplex PCR; TCRdb's copy has only in-frame clones and leaves some out. This table has fewer than 20,000 clones, 75% to 85% appearing once. This TCR was sampled from a human donor in good health. The genes are TRBV4-3 and TRBJ2-7; TRBD1 or TRBD2 may be the D gene (5 bases each). Material for sequencing was Tregs from blood. This chain's CDR3 is CASSQGVDGTKQYF. The CDR3, as DNA: TGCGCCAGCAGCCAAGGAGTAGATGGGACGAAACAGTACTTC.